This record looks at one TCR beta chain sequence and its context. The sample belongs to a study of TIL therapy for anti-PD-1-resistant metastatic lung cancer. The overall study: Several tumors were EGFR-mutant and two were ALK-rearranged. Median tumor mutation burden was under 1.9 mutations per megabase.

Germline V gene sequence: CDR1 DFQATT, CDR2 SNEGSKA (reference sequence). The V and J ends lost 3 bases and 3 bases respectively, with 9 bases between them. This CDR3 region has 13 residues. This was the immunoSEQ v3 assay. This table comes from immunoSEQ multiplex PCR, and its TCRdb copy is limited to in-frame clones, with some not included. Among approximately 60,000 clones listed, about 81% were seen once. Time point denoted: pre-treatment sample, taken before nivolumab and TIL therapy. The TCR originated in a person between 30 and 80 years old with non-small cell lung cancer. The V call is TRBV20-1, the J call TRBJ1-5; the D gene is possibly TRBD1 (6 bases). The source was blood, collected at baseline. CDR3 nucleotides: TGCAGTGCTAGTGGACAGCACAATCAGCCCCAGCATTTT. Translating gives CSASGQHNQPQHF.